The 10 T cell receptor beta chains given below trace back to one sample, sequenced in a study of shared clonotypes between healthy human individuals. Naivety among CD8 cells was defined by CD45RO negativity and positive CCR7 selection, thereby excluding terminally differentiated effector memory CD45RA+ cells. TCRdb's copy holds only in-frame clones and misses some; the assay was immunoSEQ multiplex PCR. Of 2 million to 2.5 million clones in the sample, about 92% were seen once. Sequenced: naive CD8+ T cells from PBMCs. These receptors came from a man between 18 and 29 years old in good health. Some clones in this sample may be carry-over from other donors' samples.

V gene TRBV6-5 combines with J gene TRBJ1-4; tentatively, D is TRBD1 (5 bases). Trimming left V 0 bases short and J 4 bases short, with 12 bases between. Looked up from germline, CDR1 is MNHEY and CDR2 is SVGAGI. The CDR3 consists of 16 residues. Written as DNA, the CDR3 is TGTGCCAGCAGTTACTCGTGGGGCAGGGTTAATGAAAAACTGTTTTTT. Encoded protein: CASSYSWGRVNEKLFF.

The chain carries TRBV7-9 and TRBJ2-1; 9 positions agree with TRBD2. CDR1 SEHNR and CDR2 FQNEAQ come from the germline V gene (reference sequence). The CDR3 totals 15 residues. Trimming took 5 bases from V and 5 from J; bases not matched to a gene: 7. The CDR3 loop reads CASSAGLARNNEQFF. The CDR3 bases are TGTGCCAGCAGCGCCGGACTAGCGCGTAACAATGAGCAGTTCTTC.

The chain combines TRBV27 with TRBJ2-1; 10 bases are shared with TRBD2. Germline assignment: CDR1 MNHEY and CDR2 SMNVEV (reference sequence). This CDR3 spans 19 amino acids. Trimming cost V 2 bases and J 1 base; bases outside gene matches: 11. The CDR3 region has the DNA TGTGCCAGCAGTTTACGGCCCGTGGGAGCGGGAGGGTCCTACAATGAGCAGTTCTTC. Its translation is CASSLRPVGAGGSYNEQFF.

The V and J genes are TRBV4-3 and TRBJ2-5; no clear D gene. The CDR3 is 16 residues long. The germline V and J ends were trimmed by 0 bases and 2 bases, with 13 bases remaining between them. Looked up from germline, CDR1 is LGHNA and CDR2 is YSLEER. This chain's CDR3 is CASSQDLGGNQETQYF. Here the CDR3 DNA reads TGCGCCAGCAGCCAAGATTTGGGTGGGAATCAAGAGACCCAGTACTTC.

The chain has TRBV7-9 and TRBJ1-5, with a possible D match to TRBD1 (6 bases). Germline CDR1 and CDR2: SEHNR and FQNEAQ (reference sequence). Trimming cost V 5 bases and J 1 base, with 9 bases left between them. The CDR3 runs to 14 residues. The CDR3 reads CASSRDTSNQPQHF. CDR3 in DNA: TGTGCCAGCAGCCGGGACACCAGCAATCAGCCCCAGCATTTT.

The rearrangement joins TRBV6-1 to TRBJ2-7, with TRBD1 identical over 7 bases. V lost 4 bases and J lost 4; bases outside the gene matches: 7. This CDR3 comprises 14 residues. Germline V gene lookup returns CDR1 MNHNS and CDR2 SASEGT. Here the CDR3 reads CASSARQGWYEQYF. For the CDR3, the DNA is TGTGCCAGCAGTGCCCGACAGGGTTGGTACGAGCAGTACTTC.

J is TRBJ2-2 and V is TRBV7-3, with 9 bases matching TRBD1. Germline CDR1 and CDR2: SGHTA and FQGTGA. The ends lost 1 base at V and 6 bases at J; junction bases unmatched: 3. The CDR3 runs 15 residues. CDR3 coding DNA: TGTGCCAGCAGCTTAAAGGGGACAGGGTCCGGGGAGCTGTTTTTT. Translated, it gives CASSLKGTGSGELFF.

V and J are TRBV9 and TRBJ2-1; 10 bases are a match to TRBD2. V was clipped by 3 bases and J by 3 bases; unmatched bases: 6. Per the germline V gene, CDR1 is SGDLS and CDR2 is YYNGEE. The CDR3 is 16 residues long. CDR3 in amino acids: CASSGISGRIYNEQFF. In nucleotides, the CDR3 is TGTGCCAGCAGCGGAATTAGCGGGAGGATCTACAATGAGCAGTTCTTC.

Turning to this clone: The sample holds other DNA sequences that translate to the same CDR3. The chain is built from TRBV9 and TRBJ2-2, with D uncertain. V gave up 3 bases and J gave up 6 bases, with 6 bases separating them. This CDR3 is 12 amino acids long. CDR1 and CDR2 from the germline V gene are SGDLS and YYNGEE. CDR3 residues: CASSASPGELFF. The CDR3 nucleotides are TGTGCCAGCAGCGCATCCCCCGGGGAGCTGTTTTTT.

The chain recombines TRBV7-2 with TRBJ2-7; the D gene is possibly TRBD1 (5 bases). Germline V lookup: CDR1 SGHTA, CDR2 FQGNSA. The CDR3 spans 15 residues. Trimming cost V 1 base and J 2 bases, with 12 bases left between them. Here the CDR3 reads CASSLVAGYTYEQYF. The CDR3, as DNA: TGTGCCAGCAGCTTAGTGGCAGGGTATACCTACGAGCAGTACTTC. The full variable domain, rest sourced from reference TRBV7-2 and TRBJ2-7, is GAGVSQSPSNKVTEKGKDVELRCDPISGHTALYWYRQSLGQGLEFLIYFQGNSAPDKSGLPSDRFSAERTGGSVSTLTIQRTQQEDSAVYLCASSLVAGYTYEQYFGPGTRLTVT.